One and the same sample provided the 14 T cell receptor beta chains below, sequenced in a study of blood T cell repertoires in COVID-19. TCRdb's copy holds only in-frame clones and misses some; the assay was immunoSEQ multiplex PCR. The sample shows about 200,000 clones, 75% to 90% of them seen only once. Sequenced: peripheral blood. All receptors come from a man between 40 and 49 years old with acute or convalescent COVID-19.

This rearrangement joins TRBV25-1 to TRBJ1-1, with D uncertain. Trimming took 3 bases from V and 6 from J, leaving 20 bases between them. The CDR3 has 16 amino acids. Germline V gene lookup returns CDR1 MGHDK and CDR2 SYGVNS. The CDR3 sequence: CASSDNTGDPRAEAFF. The DNA of the CDR3 is TGTGCCAGCAGTGACAATACGGGAGACCCAAGGGCTGAAGCTTTCTTT.

V and J are TRBV7-9 and TRBJ2-5, with D possibly TRBD2 on 5 matching bases. V shed 5 bases and J shed 5 bases, with 9 bases lying between them. Germline V lookup: CDR1 SEHNR, CDR2 FQNEAQ (reference sequence). This CDR3 is built from 12 residues. This chain's CDR3 is CASSEGRETQYF. The DNA of the CDR3 is TGTGCCAGCAGCGAGGGAAGGGAGACCCAGTACTTC.

The J gene is TRBJ2-3, the V gene TRBV6-2 or TRBV6-3, with 7 positions matching TRBD2. The V and J ends lost 5 bases and 1 base, in that order; junction bases with no gene match: 6. CDR1 is MNHEY and CDR2 is SVGEGT in the germline V gene. The CDR3 runs 15 residues. The CDR3 loop reads CASSTLRGGTDTQYF. The DNA for the CDR3 is TGTGCCAGCAGTACCCTACGGGGGGGCACAGATACGCAGTATTTT.

The genes are TRBV10-2 and TRBJ1-2; TRBD1 is a possible D gene (6 bases). The V end was cut by 9 bases, the J end by 3 bases, with 14 bases between. Per germline, CDR1 WSHSY and CDR2 SAAADI. The CDR3 covers 13 residues. CDR3 coding DNA: TGCGCCAGTTCTACAGGGAGGGACTATGGCTACACCTTC. Protein: CASSTGRDYGYTF.

The chain recombines TRBV5-5 with TRBJ1-1; 7 bases line up with TRBD1. CDR3 length equals 15 residues. The ends lost 5 bases at V and 1 base at J; junction bases unmatched: 8. CDR1 and CDR2 (germline): SGHKS, YYEKEE (reference sequence). CDR3 nucleotide sequence: TGTGCCAGCAGGGACAGGTCGACGTCGAACACTGAAGCTTTCTTT. Amino acid sequence: CASRDRSTSNTEAFF.

The chain has TRBV6-5 and TRBJ2-7; 9 bases line up with TRBD1. Germline V lookup: CDR1 MNHEY, CDR2 SVGAGI. The CDR3 is made up of 15 amino acids. The ends lost 7 bases at V and 6 bases at J; junction bases unmatched: 13. DNA of the CDR3: TGTGCCAGCATCACCGGAGGACAGGGGCTTACCGAGCAGTACTTC. Translation: CASITGGQGLTEQYF.

This rearrangement joins TRBV10-3 to TRBJ1-4; D might be TRBD1 (5 bases). Germline values: CDR1 ENHRY, CDR2 SYGVKD. CDR3 length: 20 residues. Trimming removed 2 bases from V and 5 bases from J, with 27 bases in between. CDR3 DNA sequence: TGTGCCATCAGTGAGCTAGGGGCCGCCGGCGTTAATAGGAACAATGAAAAACTGTTTTTT. As protein: CAISELGAAGVNRNNEKLFF.

V and J are TRBV4-3 and TRBJ2-7; 7 positions agree with TRBD2. Unmatched junction bases numbered 5, after V lost 0 bases and J lost 3 bases. Germline V gene sequence: CDR1 LGHNA, CDR2 YSLEER. The CDR3 has 15 amino acids. The CDR3 here is CASSQDLGGSYEQYF. In nucleotides, the CDR3 is TGCGCCAGCAGCCAAGATCTCGGCGGGAGCTACGAGCAGTACTTC.

The CDR3 here is CASSPTWTSGEDTQYF. In nucleotides, the CDR3 is TGCGCCAGCAGCCCGACCTGGACTAGCGGGGAGGATACGCAGTATTTT. The V and J genes are TRBV4-1 and TRBJ2-3, with TRBD2 identical over 12 bases. The CDR3 runs 16 residues. V shed 4 bases and J 6 bases; nucleotides not matched to a gene: 8. From germline, CDR1 is MGHRA and CDR2 YSYEKL.

The chain employs TRBV29-1 and TRBJ2-3, with 9 nucleotides matching TRBD1. V lost 6 bases, J lost 3 bases, and 4 bases stayed unmatched. The germline V gene encodes CDR1 SQVTM and CDR2 ANQGSEA. The CDR3 is made up of 13 amino acids. CDR3: CSVVGQGTDTQYF. CDR3 nucleotides: TGCAGCGTCGTAGGACAGGGGACAGATACGCAGTATTTT.

This chain uses TRBV27 with TRBJ1-4, with 8 bases identical to TRBD1. V shed 4 bases and J 6 bases; nucleotides not matched to a gene: 16. CDR1 is MNHEY, CDR2 SMNVEV, per germline (reference sequence). CDR3 length: 18 amino acids. The CDR3 DNA sequence: TGTGCCAGCAGTTCTAGAGGAGACAGGGGAAGGGGGGATGAAAAACTGTTTTTT. Translation gives CASSSRGDRGRGDEKLFF.

Regarding this clone: Distinct nucleotide sequences in the sample also encode this CDR3. The chain links TRBV28 to TRBJ2-5, with 10 bases aligning to TRBD1. This CDR3 has 14 residues. Germline V lookup: CDR1 MDHEN, CDR2 SYDVKM. V was clipped by 5 bases and J by 5 bases; unmatched bases: 5. CDR3 region: CASSTRQGAETQYF. CDR3 nucleotides: TGTGCCAGCAGTACCCGACAGGGGGCTGAGACCCAGTACTTC. Complete variable domain (other parts from reference TRBV28 and TRBJ2-5): DVKVTQSSRYLVKRTGEKVFLECVQDMDHENMFWYRQDPGLGLRLIYFSYDVKMKEKGDIPEGYSVSREKKERFSLILESASTNQTSMYLCASSTRQGAETQYFGPGTRLLVL.

The chain is built from TRBV19 and TRBJ2-7; tentatively, D is TRBD2 (6 bases). The length of the CDR3 is 14 residues. Trimming stripped 4 bases from V and 7 bases from J, with 17 bases between. Germline CDR1 reads LNHDA; CDR2 reads SQIVND (reference sequence). CDR3 protein: CASSKAGLPWEQYF. Here the CDR3 DNA reads TGTGCCAGTAGTAAGGCGGGGCTTCCCTGGGAGCAGTACTTC.

V is TRBV3-1 (or the pseudogene TRBV3-2) and J is TRBJ2-7; 8 nucleotides agree with TRBD1. CDR3 size: 17 residues. Losses at the gene ends were 3 bases for V and 3 bases for J; bases not matched to a gene: 13. Per the germline V gene, CDR1 is LGHDT and CDR2 is YNNKEL (reference sequence). CDR3 loop: CASSQRTGGRWIYEQYF. The CDR3 DNA follows: TGTGCCAGCAGCCAGCGTACAGGGGGTAGGTGGATCTACGAGCAGTACTTC.